The 15 T cell receptor beta chains in this list originate from one sample, sequenced in a study of CD8 T cells in Susac syndrome. An input of 0.5 to 1 ug of RNA was subjected to reverse transcription using random hexamers. One entry per CDR3 protein results from TCRdb running MiXCR on the immunoSEQ multiplex PCR reads. The sample yields roughly 190,000 distinct CDR3 sequences, about 95% seen once. Specimen: CD4+ T cells from PBMCs. The source of these receptors is a human donor in good health.

V usage is TRBV29-1 and J usage is TRBJ2-4, with TRBD2 matching over 7 bases. This CDR3 contains 13 residues. Losses at the gene ends were 6 bases for V and 9 bases for J; bases not matched to a gene: 11. In germline, CDR1 is SQVTM, CDR2 ANQGSEA. CDR3: CSVTGGRGGIQYF. CDR3 sequence (DNA): TGCAGCGTCACCGGCGGGAGAGGTGGCATTCAGTACTTC.

V gene TRBV29-1 combines with J gene TRBJ1-2; no clear D. Germline CDR1 and CDR2: SQVTM and ANQGSEA. The CDR3 consists of 12 residues. Trimming pared 3 bases from V and 4 bases from J, leaving 9 bases between. The CDR3 DNA sequence: TGCAGCGTTGAGGTCGAAGGCTATGGCTACACCTTC. Residues: CSVEVEGYGYTF.

The chain is built from TRBV25-1 and TRBJ2-7; possibly TRBD2 for D (6 bases). The germline gives CDR1 MGHDK, CDR2 SYGVNS. The CDR3 is 14 residues long. V lost 4 bases, J lost 0 bases, and 10 bases lay in between. The DNA of the CDR3 is TGTGCCAGCAGTGGGACTACGGACTCCTACGAGCAGTACTTC. It yields the protein CASSGTTDSYEQYF.

The V gene is TRBV2, the J gene TRBJ2-5, with 7 positions matching TRBD1. Germline-derived CDR1 and CDR2 are SNHLY and FYNNEI. V was clipped by 5 bases and J by 4 bases; unmatched bases: 4. The CDR3 covers 13 residues. For the CDR3, the DNA is TGTGCCAGCAGTCGGGACAGCGGAGAGACCCAGTACTTC. It encodes CASSRDSGETQYF.

The chain joins TRBV4-2 to TRBJ2-6, with D possibly being TRBD1 or TRBD2 (5 bases each). From germline, CDR1 is LGHNA and CDR2 YNFKEQ. This CDR3 contains 17 residues. The V gene lost 0 bases and the J gene lost 0 bases, with 9 bases spanning the gap. CDR3 amino acids: CASSQERGRSGANVLTF. CDR3 in DNA: TGTGCCAGCAGCCAAGAAAGGGGACGCTCTGGGGCCAACGTCCTGACTTTC.

The J gene is TRBJ2-1, the V gene TRBV6-2 or TRBV6-3, with 11 bases lining up with TRBD1. V shed 4 bases, J shed 3 bases, and the junction held 5 bases outside the gene matches. Germline CDR1 is MNHEY and CDR2 is SVGEGT. CDR3 size: 16 residues. DNA of the CDR3: TGTGCCAGCAGTTCCTGGACAGGGGGCCACTACAATGAGCAGTTCTTC. It specifies CASSSWTGGHYNEQFF.

The rearrangement joins TRBV6-5 to TRBJ1-5; 7 bases agree with TRBD1. Germline V gene data show CDR1 as MNHEY and CDR2 as SVGAGI. This CDR3 spans 13 amino acids. V lost 3 bases and J lost 12; bases outside the gene matches: 8. The CDR3: CASSYGRRGLQHF. The CDR3 region has the DNA TGTGCCAGCAGTTATGGACGGAGGGGGCTCCAGCATTTT.

The sample holds one count of this clonotype. The chain is built from TRBV15 and TRBJ1-2; TRBD1 agrees at 9 bases. The CDR3 is 16 residues long. Germline assignment: CDR1 LNHNV and CDR2 YYDKDF (reference sequence). Trimming took 3 bases from V and 7 from J; bases not matched to a gene: 12. The CDR3 DNA reads as TGTGCCACCAGCAGGGGCGGGGGACAGGGTGCATTTGGCTACACCTTC. Its protein is CATSRGGGQGAFGYTF.

The chain joins TRBV19 to TRBJ1-2, with TRBD1 matching over 7 bases. CDR3 length equals 16 residues. J was trimmed by 6 bases and V by 3 bases; bases with no gene match: 13. The germline V gene has CDR1 LNHDA and CDR2 SQIVND (reference sequence). The CDR3: CASSIFPRTGKDGYTF. For the CDR3, the DNA is TGTGCCAGTAGTATTTTCCCCCGGACAGGAAAGGATGGCTACACCTTC.

The chain carries TRBV12-3 or TRBV12-4 and TRBJ2-4; 7 bases are shared with TRBD2. Trimming at V came to 2 bases and at J to 8 bases, leaving 6 bases not matched to a gene. The CDR3 has 14 residues. CDR3 DNA sequence: TGTGCCAGCAGTTTAAAGGCGGGAGTGGACATTCAGTACTTC. Its protein product is CASSLKAGVDIQYF.

The rearrangement joins TRBV13 to TRBJ2-1, with D possibly being TRBD1 or TRBD2 (5 bases each). The V end was cut by 0 bases, the J end by 3 bases, with 12 bases between. This CDR3 region has 16 residues. Germline CDR1 reads PRHDT; CDR2 reads FYEKMQ (reference sequence). The CDR3 here is CASSLGLRGDYNEQFF. CDR3 sequence (DNA): TGTGCCAGCAGCTTAGGCCTAAGGGGAGACTACAATGAGCAGTTCTTC.

V and J are TRBV19 and TRBJ2-7; TRBD2 matches 15 bases. Germline-derived CDR1 and CDR2 are LNHDA and SQIVND (reference sequence). The CDR3 spans 15 residues. V shed 7 bases, J shed 11 bases, and the junction held 12 bases outside the gene matches. CDR3 protein: CASTSPGLAGGVEYF. In DNA form, the CDR3 reads TGTGCCAGTACCAGCCCGGGACTAGCGGGAGGAGTGGAGTACTTC.

CDR3 region: CSASWRSYEQYF. In nucleotides, the CDR3 is TGCAGTGCTAGTTGGCGAAGCTACGAGCAGTACTTC. The V call is TRBV20-1, the J call TRBJ2-7, with D uncertain. Germline values: CDR1 DFQATT, CDR2 SNEGSKA (reference sequence). This CDR3 region has 12 residues. Trimming took off 3 bases at V and 3 bases at J, with 9 bases between the two ends.

This rearrangement joins TRBV6-2 or TRBV6-3 to TRBJ2-1; 11 nucleotides align to TRBD2. The J segment lost 4 bases and the V segment lost 4 bases, leaving 6 bases of the junction unmatched. This CDR3 has 16 amino acids. Germline V gene lookup returns CDR1 MNHEY and CDR2 SVGEGT. The CDR3 spells CASSFLAGGPYNEQFF. The CDR3, as DNA: TGTGCCAGCAGTTTCTTAGCGGGAGGGCCATACAATGAGCAGTTCTTC.

V is TRBV28 and J is TRBJ1-2, with D possibly being TRBD1 (5 bases). With 6 bases removed from V and 0 bases from J, the gap between germline ends came to 17 bases. The germline CDR1 and CDR2 sequences are MDHEN and SYDVKM. The CDR3 runs to 16 residues. The CDR3 reads CASSSRETATNYGYTF. The CDR3 DNA reads as TGTGCCAGCAGCTCCCGAGAGACAGCCACTAACTATGGCTACACCTTC.